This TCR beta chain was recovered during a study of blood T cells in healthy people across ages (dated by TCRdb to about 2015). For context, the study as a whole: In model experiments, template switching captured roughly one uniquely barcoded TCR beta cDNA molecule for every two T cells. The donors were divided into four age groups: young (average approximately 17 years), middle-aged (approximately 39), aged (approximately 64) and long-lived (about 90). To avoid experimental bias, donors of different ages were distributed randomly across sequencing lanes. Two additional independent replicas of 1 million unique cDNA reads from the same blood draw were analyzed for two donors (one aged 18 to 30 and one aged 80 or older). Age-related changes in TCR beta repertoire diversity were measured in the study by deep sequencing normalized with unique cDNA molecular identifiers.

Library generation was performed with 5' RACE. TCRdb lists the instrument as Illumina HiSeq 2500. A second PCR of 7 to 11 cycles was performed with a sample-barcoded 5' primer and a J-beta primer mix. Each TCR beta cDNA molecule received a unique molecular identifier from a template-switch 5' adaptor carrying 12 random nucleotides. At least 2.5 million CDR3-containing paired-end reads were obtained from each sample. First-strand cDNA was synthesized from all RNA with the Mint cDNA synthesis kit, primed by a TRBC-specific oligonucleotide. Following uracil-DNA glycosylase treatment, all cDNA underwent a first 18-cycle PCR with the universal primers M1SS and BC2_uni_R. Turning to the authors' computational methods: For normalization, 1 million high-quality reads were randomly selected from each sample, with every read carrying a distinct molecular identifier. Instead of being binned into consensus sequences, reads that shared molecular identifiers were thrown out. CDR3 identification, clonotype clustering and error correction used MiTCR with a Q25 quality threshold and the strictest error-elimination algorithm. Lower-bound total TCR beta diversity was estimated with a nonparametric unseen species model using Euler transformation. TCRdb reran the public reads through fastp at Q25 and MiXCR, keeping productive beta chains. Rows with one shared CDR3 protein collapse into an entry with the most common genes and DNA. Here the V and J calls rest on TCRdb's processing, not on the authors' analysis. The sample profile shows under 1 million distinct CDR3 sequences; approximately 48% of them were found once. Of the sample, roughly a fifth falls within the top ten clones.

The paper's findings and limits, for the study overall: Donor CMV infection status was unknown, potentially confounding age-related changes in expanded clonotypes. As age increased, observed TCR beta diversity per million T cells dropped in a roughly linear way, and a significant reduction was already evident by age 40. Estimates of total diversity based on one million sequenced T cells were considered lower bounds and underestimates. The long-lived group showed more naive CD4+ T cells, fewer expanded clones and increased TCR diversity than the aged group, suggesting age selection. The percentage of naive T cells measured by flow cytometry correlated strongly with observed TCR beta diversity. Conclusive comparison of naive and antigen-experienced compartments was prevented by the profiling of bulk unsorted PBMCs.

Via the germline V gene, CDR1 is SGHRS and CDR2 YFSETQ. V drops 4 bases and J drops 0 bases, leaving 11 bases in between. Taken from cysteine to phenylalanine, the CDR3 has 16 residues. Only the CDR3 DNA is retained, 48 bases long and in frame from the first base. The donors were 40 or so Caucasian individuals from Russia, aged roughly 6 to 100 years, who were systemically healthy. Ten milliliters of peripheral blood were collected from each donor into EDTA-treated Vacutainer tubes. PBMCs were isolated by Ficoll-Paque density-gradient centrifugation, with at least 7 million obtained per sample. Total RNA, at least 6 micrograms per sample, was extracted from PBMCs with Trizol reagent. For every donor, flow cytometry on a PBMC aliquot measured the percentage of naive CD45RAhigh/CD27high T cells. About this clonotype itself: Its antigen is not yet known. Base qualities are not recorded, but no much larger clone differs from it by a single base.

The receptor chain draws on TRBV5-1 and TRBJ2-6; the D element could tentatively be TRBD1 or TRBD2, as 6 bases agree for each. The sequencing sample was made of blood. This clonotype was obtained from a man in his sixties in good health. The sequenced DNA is TGCGCCAGCAGCATAGGGGGGAGCTCTGGGGCCAACGTCCTGACTTTC. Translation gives CASSIGGSSGANVLTF. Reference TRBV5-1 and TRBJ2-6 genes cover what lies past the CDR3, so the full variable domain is KAGVTQTPRYLIKTRGQQVTLSCSPISGHRSVSWYQQTPGQGLQFLFEYFSETQRNKGNFPGRFSGRQFSNSRSEMNVSTLELGDSALYLCASSIGGSSGANVLTFGAGSRLTVL.